Below, one T cell receptor beta chain is given with its context. Its antigen is undetermined. Trimming removed 3 bases from V and 7 bases from J, with 9 bases in between. The CDR3 is 13 residues long. Germline V gene data show CDR1 as LGHNA and CDR2 as YSLEER. The source of the sample is a study of T cells after posttransplantation cyclophosphamide. Study outcomes and limitations: Donor-recipient repertoire similarity was low at 1-2 months, rising over year one. Recipient CMV seropositivity and CMV reactivation strongly tracked TRB clonality.

Assay: immunoSEQ multiplex PCR; the TCRdb copy retains only in-frame clones and omits some. The sample records roughly 30,000 clones, around 90% being singletons. The material sequenced was PBMCs. The source is a woman between 40 and 55 years old with a blood cancer, CMV-positive, and with a related stem cell donor. The V and J genes are TRBV4-3 and TRBJ2-2; D ambiguous. In DNA, the CDR3 is TGCGCCAGCAGCCACAGAGGAATCGGGGAGCTGTTTTTT. Translated, it gives CASSHRGIGELFF.